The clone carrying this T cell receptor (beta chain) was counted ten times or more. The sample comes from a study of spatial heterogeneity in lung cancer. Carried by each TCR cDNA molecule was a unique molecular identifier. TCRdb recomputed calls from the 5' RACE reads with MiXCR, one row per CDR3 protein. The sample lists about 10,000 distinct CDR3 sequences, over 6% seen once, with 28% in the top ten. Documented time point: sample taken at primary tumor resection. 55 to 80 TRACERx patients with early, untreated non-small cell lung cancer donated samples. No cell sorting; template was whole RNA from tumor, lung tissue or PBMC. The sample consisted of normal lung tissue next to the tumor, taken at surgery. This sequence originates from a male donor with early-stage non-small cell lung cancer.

This chain's CDR3 is CASSLGLKGTQYF. The CDR3 region has the DNA TGTGCCAGCAGTCTAGGGCTCAAAGGTACGCAGTATTTT. The chain couples TRBV12-3 or TRBV12-4 to TRBJ2-3; D unresolved. The ends were cut back, 5 bases at V and 8 bases at J, with 14 bases in the middle. This CDR3 region has 13 residues.